Listed below are T cell receptor beta chains from one sample, sequenced in a study of T cell responses to AZD1222 COVID-19 vaccine. The data were produced by immunoSEQ multiplex PCR, yet TCRdb's version contains in-frame clones alone and is incomplete. The table lists approximately 150,000 clones, more than 90% of them singletons. The sequencing here drew on peripheral blood, taken on day 0 of AZD1222 vaccination. The receptors here all came from an adult in good health. The CDR3 runs from the conserved cysteine through the conserved F or W. Fields, in order: J gene, D gene, clone size, V gene, CDR3 length, CDR3 protein, CDR3 DNA. The D gene is left open where the match is weak. Some rows mark clone size as missing; the rest say once, few, many or name a class of expanded clone.

>TRBJ2-1|.|.|TRBV30|16
CAWRAPTKRNYNEQFF
TGTGCCTGGAGGGCCCCCACGAAGCGGAATTACAATGAGCAGTTCTTC
>TRBJ2-4|.|.|TRBV19|16
CASSIGARGSKNIQYF
TGTGCCAGTAGTATAGGAGCCAGGGGATCCAAAAACATTCAGTACTTC
>TRBJ1-5|.|.|TRBV2|13
CASQGDSNQPQHF
TGTGCCAGCCAAGGGGATAGCAATCAGCCCCAGCATTTT
>TRBJ2-1|TRBD1|once|TRBV2|14
CASGSGQGISEQFF
TGTGCCAGCGGATCGGGACAGGGTATCAGTGAGCAGTTCTTC
>TRBJ1-2|.|once|TRBV2|11
CASSTGGGYTF
TGTGCCAGCAGTACAGGCGGTGGCTACACCTTC
>TRBJ1-2|TRBD1|.|TRBV7-8|15
CASSGQGVQNYGYTF
TGTGCCAGCAGCGGACAGGGGGTGCAAAACTATGGCTACACCTTC
>TRBJ2-7|TRBD2|.|TRBV6-4|18
CASSYGTSGRINSYEQYF
TGTGCCAGCAGTTACGGGACTAGCGGGAGGATAAACTCCTACGAGCAGTACTTC
>TRBJ1-2|TRBD1|few|TRBV18|16
CASSQGDRGLPYGYTF
TGTGCCAGCTCACAGGGGGACAGGGGGCTCCCCTATGGCTACACCTTC
>TRBJ2-7|.|.|TRBV10-1|15
CASSGGAGNGYEQYF
TGCGCCAGCAGTGGAGGAGCAGGGAATGGATACGAGCAGTACTTC
>TRBJ1-4|.|.|TRBV15|13
CATSRERNEKLFF
TGTGCCACCAGCAGAGAACGGAACGAAAAACTGTTTTTT
>TRBJ1-2|TRBD1|.|TRBV7-2|13
CASSRTGGRGYTF
TGTGCCAGCAGCCGGACAGGGGGCAGGGGCTACACCTTC
>TRBJ2-2|.|.|TRBV5-4|16
CASSFGSSRSTGELFF
TGTGCCAGCAGCTTTGGGTCTAGTAGGAGTACCGGGGAGCTGTTTTTT
>TRBJ2-6|TRBD2|.|TRBV6-6|18
CASSQLAGGSSGANVLTF
TGTGCCAGCAGTCAACTAGCGGGAGGCAGCTCTGGGGCCAACGTCCTGACTTTC
>TRBJ2-2|.|once|TRBV12-3/TRBV12-4|13
CASSFLFTGELFF
TGTGCCAGCAGTTTTCTATTCACCGGGGAGCTGTTTTTT
>TRBJ1-5|TRBD1|.|TRBV5-1|15
CASSIAGTGGQPQHF
TGCGCCAGCAGCATAGCCGGGACAGGCGGTCAGCCCCAGCATTTT
>TRBJ1-1|.|.|TRBV6-5|14
CASSSGRGATEAFF
TGTGCCAGCAGTTCGGGCCGGGGGGCCACTGAAGCTTTCTTT
>TRBJ1-1|TRBD1|.|TRBV7-9|13
CASSSYRGRWAFF
TGTGCCAGCAGCTCATACAGGGGTCGATGGGCTTTCTTT
>TRBJ1-6|TRBD1|.|TRBV7-9|15
CASSSRTGVNSPLHF
TGTGCCAGCAGCTCCCGGACAGGGGTGAATTCACCCCTCCACTTT
>TRBJ2-3|.|.|TRBV13|16
CASSLEGGTRTDTQYF
TGTGCCAGCAGCTTAGAAGGGGGAACACGCACAGATACGCAGTATTTT
>TRBJ2-1|TRBD2|.|TRBV6-4|16
CASSARLAGRYPNWIF
TGTGCCAGCAGTGCCAGACTAGCGGGACGGTACCCTAATTGGATCTTC
>TRBJ1-5|.|once|TRBV4-1|13
CASSQDPNQPQHF
TGCGCCAGCAGCCAAGATCCCAATCAGCCCCAGCATTTT
>TRBJ2-4|TRBD2|.|TRBV19|20
CASSILIAGLTQGAKNIQYF
TGTGCCAGTAGTATCCTTATAGCGGGACTTACTCAGGGGGCCAAAAACATTCAGTACTTC
>TRBJ2-4|.|.|TRBV30|12
CAWSRGGNIQYF
TGTGCCTGGAGTAGGGGAGGAAACATTCAGTACTTC
>TRBJ1-2|.|.|TRBV13|14
CATRRGREDYGYTF
TGTGCCACTCGGCGTGGCAGGGAGGACTATGGCTACACCTTC
>TRBJ2-4|.|once|TRBV20-1|11
CGGVQKNIQYF
TGCGGGGGAGTCCAAAAAAACATTCAGTACTTC